These 18 T cell receptor beta chains came from one sample sequenced in a study of shared clonotypes between healthy human individuals. The assay was immunoSEQ multiplex PCR, and TCRdb's table has in-frame clones only and misses some. This sample has a few hundred thousand clones, with more than 75% found just once. The sample consisted of memory CD8+ T cells sorted from blood. Subset given: CD45RO+ cells pooled with CCR7-negative TemRA cells. The receptors come from a man younger than 30 in good health.

The V call is TRBV10-3, the J call TRBJ2-5, with a weak D call TRBD1 (5 bases). The CDR3 consists of 16 residues. The V gene lost 2 bases and the J gene lost 1 base, with 14 bases spanning the gap. Germline V gene lookup returns CDR1 ENHRY and CDR2 SYGVKD. CDR3 sequence: CAISEIFREIQETQYF. The DNA of the CDR3 is TGTGCCATCAGTGAGATCTTCAGGGAAATCCAAGAGACCCAGTACTTC.

The chain combines TRBV28 with TRBJ1-4; D is undetermined. V was clipped by 6 bases and J by 6 bases, with 14 bases between them. Germline CDR1 is MDHEN and CDR2 is SYDVKM. The CDR3 spans 14 residues. CDR3: CASSSYRDHEKLFF. DNA for the CDR3: TGTGCCAGCAGCTCCTACCGGGATCATGAAAAACTGTTTTTT.

CDR3 sequence reads: CASSQPGQGADNEQFF. CDR3 in DNA: TGTGCCAGCAGCCAACCTGGACAGGGGGCTGACAATGAGCAGTTCTTC. The chain carries TRBV4-2 and TRBJ2-1, with 11 bases fitting TRBD1. The CDR3 contains 16 residues. The junction had 5 bases not matched to a gene; V was cut back by 2 bases and J by 5 bases. CDR1 and CDR2 (germline): LGHNA, YNFKEQ.

The chain has TRBV25-1 and TRBJ2-3; weak D call: TRBD2 (7 bases). CDR3 length: 17 residues. The ends were cut back, 2 bases at V and 2 bases at J, with 17 bases in the middle. CDR1 and CDR2 (germline): MGHDK, SYGVNS. CDR3 sequence (DNA): TGTGCCAGCAGTGAAGAGTGGGGGGGCAATCCCACAGATACGCAGTATTTT. Translating it yields CASSEEWGGNPTDTQYF.

This chain joins TRBV7-9 and TRBJ2-7; 7 positions match TRBD2. The CDR3 is 16 amino acids. Germline trimming cut 4 bases from V and 6 bases from J; bases unmatched to any gene: 15. In germline, CDR1 is SEHNR, CDR2 FQNEAQ (reference sequence). CDR3 DNA: TGTGCCAGCAGCTCCTCCTTGGGACTACTTCGGGGCGAGCAGTACTTC. This codes for CASSSSLGLLRGEQYF.

The gene calls are TRBV4-1 and TRBJ1-1, with a weak D call TRBD1 (5 bases). V was pared by 1 base and J by 5 bases, with 8 bases between. This CDR3 region has 13 residues. From germline, CDR1 is MGHRA and CDR2 YSYEKL. The CDR3 spells CASSQGGTTEAFF. CDR3 nucleotide sequence: TGCGCCAGCAGCCAAGGGGGGACTACTGAAGCTTTCTTT.

The V gene is TRBV30, the J gene TRBJ2-3; TRBD1 might be the D (6 bases). The CDR3 length is 13 residues. The germline V gene encodes CDR1 GTSNPN and CDR2 SVGIG (reference sequence). The V end was cut by 8 bases, the J end by 0 bases, with 12 bases between. The CDR3 region has the DNA TGTGCCGGGGACAAGAGCAGCACAGATACGCAGTATTTT. Protein: CAGDKSSTDTQYF.

The chain combines TRBV5-6 with TRBJ2-7; 7 bases are shared with TRBD2. The junction had 6 bases not matched to a gene; V was cut back by 4 bases and J by 2 bases. CDR1 and CDR2 (germline): SGHDT, YYEEEE. This CDR3 comprises 14 residues. This CDR3 is CASSLRGGAYEQYF. The CDR3 DNA follows: TGTGCCAGCAGCCTCCGGGGAGGGGCCTACGAGCAGTACTTC.

This sequence joins TRBV4-3 and TRBJ2-7; D ambiguous. The V end was cut by 1 base, the J end by 5 bases, with 9 bases between. The CDR3 has 13 residues. Germline CDR1 LGHNA, CDR2 YSLEER. CDR3 sequence reads: CASSQVVGNEQYF. CDR3 bases: TGCGCCAGCAGCCAAGTAGTAGGGAACGAGCAGTACTTC.

V and J are TRBV2 and TRBJ2-7, with TRBD2 matching 10 bases. Germline V gives CDR1 SNHLY, CDR2 FYNNEI. V dropped 3 bases and J dropped 2; count of bases not matched to a gene: 4. The CDR3 totals 15 residues. The CDR3 loop reads CASSDLAGDTYEQYF. The CDR3 DNA follows: TGTGCCAGCAGTGACCTAGCGGGGGATACCTACGAGCAGTACTTC.

V gene TRBV27 combines with J gene TRBJ2-7; 10 bases align to TRBD2. Per the germline V gene, CDR1 is MNHEY and CDR2 is SMNVEV (reference sequence). The CDR3 length is 16 residues. Unmatched junction bases numbered 10, after V lost 5 bases and J lost 3 bases. CDR3 sequence: CASSLPEAGGDYEQYF. DNA for the CDR3: TGTGCCAGCAGTCTCCCGGAAGCGGGGGGGGACTACGAGCAGTACTTC.

J is TRBJ1-2 and V is TRBV5-1, with 7 bases matching TRBD1. Losses at the gene ends were 3 bases for V and 1 base for J; bases not matched to a gene: 3. CDR1 SGHRS and CDR2 YFSETQ come from the germline V gene. The length of the CDR3 is 14 residues. The CDR3 nucleotides are TGCGCCAGCAGCTCGGGACAGCTTAACTATGGCTACACCTTC. Protein: CASSSGQLNYGYTF.

This clone was counted a single time. The chain carries TRBV7-2 and TRBJ2-5; 9 nucleotides match TRBD1. CDR1 and CDR2 from the germline V gene are SGHTA and FQGNSA. The CDR3 length is 16 residues. Trimming removed 3 bases from V and 2 bases from J; junction bases left unmatched: 7. DNA of the CDR3: TGTGCCAGCAGCTTGGGACAGGGTAGTCGGCAAGAGACCCAGTACTTC. Its protein is CASSLGQGSRQETQYF.

The chain couples TRBV6-1 to TRBJ2-1; TRBD2 aligns across 12 bases. The CDR3 has 16 residues. From germline, CDR1 is MNHNS and CDR2 SASEGT. Trimming took 3 bases from V and 5 from J; bases not matched to a gene: 5. The CDR3 loop reads CASSETGLAGDNEQFF. DNA for the CDR3: TGTGCCAGCAGTGAGACGGGACTAGCGGGTGACAATGAGCAGTTCTTC.

This chain joins TRBV27 and TRBJ1-2; no firm D call. Germline CDR1 MNHEY, CDR2 SMNVEV (reference sequence). The CDR3 consists of 15 residues. V was cut by 10 bases and J by 5 bases, with 23 bases left in between. CDR3 amino acids: CATWGTGSTTYGYTF. Here the CDR3 DNA reads TGTGCCACCTGGGGAACCGGGAGTACTACATATGGCTACACCTTC.

This chain joins TRBV5-4 and TRBJ2-2, with 7 bases that match TRBD1. This CDR3 has 13 amino acids. The germline gives CDR1 SGHNT, CDR2 YYREEE (reference sequence). The ends lost 10 bases at V and 6 bases at J; junction bases unmatched: 9. CDR3 sequence (DNA): TGTGCCGAGGGTACAGGGGTCCCCGGGGAGCTGTTTTTT. It encodes CAEGTGVPGELFF.

The chain employs TRBV19 and TRBJ1-5; 7 bases map to TRBD1. From germline, CDR1 is LNHDA and CDR2 SQIVND (reference sequence). CDR3 length: 12 amino acids. The ends lost 7 bases at V and 5 bases at J; junction bases unmatched: 2. The CDR3 bases are TGTGCCAGTAAGCAGGGGGATCAGCCCCAGCATTTT. Translation gives CASKQGDQPQHF.

This chain connects TRBV15 to TRBJ2-1; 7 bases map to TRBD2. Germline CDR1 reads LNHNV; CDR2 reads YYDKDF (reference sequence). V lost 1 base to trimming and J lost 5 bases; unmatched junction nucleotides: 5. The CDR3 loop spans 15 amino acids. The CDR3, as DNA: TGTGCCACCAGCAGAGTTTGGGAGGGGAACAATGAGCAGTTCTTC. Translating gives CATSRVWEGNNEQFF.